The present T cell receptor beta chain was sequenced within a study of human T cells and chemical hapten exposure. This clonotype was observed a few times. The CDR3 has 17 residues. Time point specified: patch test 1, 2 weeks after DPC sensitization. Treatment: therapeutic diphenylcyclopropenone sensitization with weekly scalp DPC. TCRdb analysed the RACE reads with MiXCR anew, one entry per CDR3 protein. The sample contains 150,000 to 200,000 distinct CDR3 sequences, approximately 14% of which appear only once. The chain is built from TRBV3-2 and TRBJ2-4; TRBD2 reflects the table's D call only, with no check against the DNA. TRBV3-2 is a known pseudogene. The source is a woman aged 30 to 39 with alopecia areata. Some clones in this sample may be carry-over from other donors' samples. The sample here was whole blood, taken in connection with sensitization to the hapten diphenylcyclopropenone (DPC). CDR3 protein: CASSQVDSGLAKNIQYF. For the CDR3, the DNA is TGTGCCAGCAGCCAAGTGGATAGCGGACTAGCCAAAAACATTCAGTACTTC.